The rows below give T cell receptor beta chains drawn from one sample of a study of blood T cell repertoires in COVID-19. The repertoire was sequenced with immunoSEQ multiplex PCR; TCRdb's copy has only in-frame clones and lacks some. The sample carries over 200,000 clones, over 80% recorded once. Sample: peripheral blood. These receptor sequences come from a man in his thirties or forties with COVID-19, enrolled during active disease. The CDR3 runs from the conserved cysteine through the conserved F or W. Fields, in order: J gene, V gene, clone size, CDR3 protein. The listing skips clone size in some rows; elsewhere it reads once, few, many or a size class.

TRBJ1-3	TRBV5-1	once	CASSSTGFGNTIYF
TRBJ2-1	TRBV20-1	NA	CSASVQGVRYNEQFF
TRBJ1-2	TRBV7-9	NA	CASSLGGYYGYTF
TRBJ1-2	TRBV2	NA	CASKRQGYGYTF
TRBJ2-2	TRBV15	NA	CATREEGYTGELFF
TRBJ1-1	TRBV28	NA	CASSKQGIFVTNTEAFF
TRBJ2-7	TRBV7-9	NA	CASSSTGLAGAYEQYF
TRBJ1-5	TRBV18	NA	CASSHDRGGDQPQHF
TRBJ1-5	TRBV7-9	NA	CASSLEQGSQPQHF
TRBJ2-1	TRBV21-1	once	CASSKAGGERVDRNEQFF
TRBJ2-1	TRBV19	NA	CASSTRIAAGGESSYNEQFF
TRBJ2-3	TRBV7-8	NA	CASSSESGSQGDTQYF
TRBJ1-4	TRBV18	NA	CASSQRQGTDEKLFF
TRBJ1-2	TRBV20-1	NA	CSATDRDGYTF
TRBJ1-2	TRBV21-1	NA	CASSKERVRNRGYTF
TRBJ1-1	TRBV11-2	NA	CASSPRRGLMNTEAFF
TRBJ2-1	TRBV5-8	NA	CASSRIAGTGYHNEQFF
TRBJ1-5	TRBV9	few	CASSVECQGAKCSLEPDQPQHF
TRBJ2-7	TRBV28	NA	CASRGHGTGYSYEQYF
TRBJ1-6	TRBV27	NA	CASSLVDFNSPLHF
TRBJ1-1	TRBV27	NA	CASSRGDRALEAFF
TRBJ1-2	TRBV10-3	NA	CAISESTVGYTF
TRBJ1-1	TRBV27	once	CASSLVQGGMNTEAFF
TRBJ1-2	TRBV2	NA	CASSELNYGYTF
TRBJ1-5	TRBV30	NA	CAWGTGGGNQPQHF
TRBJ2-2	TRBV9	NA	CASSATGYTGELFF
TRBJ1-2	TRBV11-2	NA	CASSLDRGGVNYGYTF
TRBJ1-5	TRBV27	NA	CASSTGGGHGNQPQHF
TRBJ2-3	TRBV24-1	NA	CATSSEIGADTQYF
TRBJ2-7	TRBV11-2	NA	CASSLGAGESYEQYF
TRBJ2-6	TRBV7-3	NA	CASSWQGAGANVLTF
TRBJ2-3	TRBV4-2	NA	CASSWAGDSITDTQYF
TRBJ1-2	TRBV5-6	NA	CASSFRDRVIYGYTF
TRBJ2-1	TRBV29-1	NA	CSVASPGQGFGEQFF
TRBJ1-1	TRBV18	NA	CASSSGQNTEAFF
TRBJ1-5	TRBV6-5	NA	CASRGTRNQPQHF
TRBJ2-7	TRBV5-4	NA	CASSPSGTGVYEQYF
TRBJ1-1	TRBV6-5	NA	CASSSRDTDTEAFF
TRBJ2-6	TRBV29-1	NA	CSLKGHVRSGANVLTF
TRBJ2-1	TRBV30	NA	CAWNILAGGFNEQFF
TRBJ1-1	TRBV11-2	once	CASTTLYRGKTEAFF
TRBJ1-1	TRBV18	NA	CASSPLRERWSEAFF
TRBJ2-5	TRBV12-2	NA	CASRLDRLRYQETQYF
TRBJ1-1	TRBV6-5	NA	CATDRGRSAFF
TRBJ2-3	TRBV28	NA	CASSLGLAGGVTDTQYF
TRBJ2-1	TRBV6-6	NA	CASRQGGEQFF
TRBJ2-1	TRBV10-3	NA	CAISPTSGLSYNEQFF
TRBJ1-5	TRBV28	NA	CASSFPPGYSNQPQHF
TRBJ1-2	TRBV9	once	CASTPGQTGGYTF
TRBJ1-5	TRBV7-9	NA	CASSLTQGFNQPQHF
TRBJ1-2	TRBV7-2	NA	CASSLFYRAGGGYTF
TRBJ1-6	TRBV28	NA	CASNPGTLGNSPLHF
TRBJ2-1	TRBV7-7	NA	CASSFRQGDEQFF
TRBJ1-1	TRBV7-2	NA	CASSFGGSTEAFF
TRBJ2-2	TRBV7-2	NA	CASSLAGTGWAGELFF
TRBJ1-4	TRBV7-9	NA	CASSPGQGNEKLFF
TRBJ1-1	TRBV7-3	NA	CASSLISGAEAFF
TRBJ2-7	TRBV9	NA	CASSSSGTSYEQYF
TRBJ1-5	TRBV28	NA	CASSFSFDRVGNQPQHF